The 3 T cell receptor beta chains listed next were all sequenced from one sample in a study of metastatic and nonmetastatic thyroid tumors. No patient received treatment before thyroid surgery. MiXCR re-clonotyped the PCR reads for TCRdb. The table has 30,000 to 40,000 clones, over 12% seen once. Sequencing used blood. These TCRs come from a male donor with papillary thyroid cancer or a benign thyroid nodule (not recorded which). Some clones in this sample may be carry-over from other donors' samples.

This clone appeared many times. The J gene is TRBJ1-1, the V gene TRBV6-5, with 7 nucleotides matching TRBD1. Germline values: CDR1 MNHEY, CDR2 SVGAGI. This CDR3 comprises 14 residues. J gave up 0 bases and V 4 bases, and 2 bases lay outside the gene matches. This CDR3 reads CASSSGQLNTEAFF. For the CDR3, the DNA is TGTGCCAGCAGTTCGGGACAGTTGAACACTGAAGCTTTCTTT.

This clone was seen many times. This chain uses TRBV20-1 with TRBJ2-7; D gene ambiguous. The CDR3 length is 12 residues. Germline CDR1 DFQATT, CDR2 SNEGSKA (reference sequence). The CDR3 loop is CAAHRNGYEQYF. In nucleotides, the CDR3 is TGCGCCGCGCATAGGAATGGGTACGAGCAGTACTTC.

This clone was seen ten or more times. The chain uses TRBV6-1 and TRBJ2-7, with TRBD2 matching over 12 bases. Losses at the gene ends were 6 bases for V and 3 bases for J; bases not matched to a gene: 12. CDR3 size: 17 residues. Germline V gene data show CDR1 as MNHNS and CDR2 as SASEGT. The CDR3 sequence: CASSRSTSGSLGYEQYF. Here the CDR3 DNA reads TGTGCCAGCAGCCGTTCGACTAGCGGGAGCCTGGGCTACGAGCAGTACTTC.